This T cell receptor beta chain was captured by sequencing in a study of T cells in Graves' hyperthyroidism and ophthalmopathy. Broader study findings: Onset of ophthalmopathy came a median approximately 6.5 months after the model predicted it.

Trimming at V came to 8 bases and at J to 8 bases, leaving 10 bases not matched to a gene. Per the germline V gene, CDR1 is WSHSY and CDR2 is SAAADI. The CDR3 loop spans 13 amino acids. Worth noting for this clonotype: Antigen specificity is unknown.

Amplification targeted TCR beta CDR3 regions from RNA transcripts. Primed by the HTBI set, a first-round RT-PCR was run on the TCR CDR3. MiXCR, run by TCRdb on the multiplex PCR reads, gives a single entry per CDR3 protein. The sample yields roughly 420,000 distinct CDR3 sequences, around 16% seen once. Hyperthyroidism of Graves' type that showed no ophthalmopathy progression within 18 months was stable. These patients, aged 18 to 65, had recently diagnosed hyperthyroidism lasting under 2 months. The rearrangement uses TRBV10-2 and TRBJ2-3; 7 nucleotides line up with TRBD2. The sample comprised blood. The source is a woman in her late teens or twenties with Graves' hyperthyroidism. CDR3 in amino acids: CASGGGELLTQYF. DNA for the CDR3: TGCGCCAGCGGGGGAGGGGAACTCCTTACGCAGTATTTT.